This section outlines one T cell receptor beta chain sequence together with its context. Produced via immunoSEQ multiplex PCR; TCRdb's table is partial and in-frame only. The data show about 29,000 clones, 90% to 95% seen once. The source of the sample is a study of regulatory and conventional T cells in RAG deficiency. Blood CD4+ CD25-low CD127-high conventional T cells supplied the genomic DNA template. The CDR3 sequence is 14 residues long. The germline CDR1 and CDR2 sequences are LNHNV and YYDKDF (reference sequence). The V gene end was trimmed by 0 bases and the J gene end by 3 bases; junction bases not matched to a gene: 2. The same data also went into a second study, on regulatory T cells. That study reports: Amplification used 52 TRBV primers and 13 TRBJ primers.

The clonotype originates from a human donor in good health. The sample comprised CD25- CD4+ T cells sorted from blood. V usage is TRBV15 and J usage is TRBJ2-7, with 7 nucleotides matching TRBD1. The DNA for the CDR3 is TGTGCCACCAGCAGAGATCGGGACAGCTACGAGCAGTACTTC. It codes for CATSRDRDSYEQYF.